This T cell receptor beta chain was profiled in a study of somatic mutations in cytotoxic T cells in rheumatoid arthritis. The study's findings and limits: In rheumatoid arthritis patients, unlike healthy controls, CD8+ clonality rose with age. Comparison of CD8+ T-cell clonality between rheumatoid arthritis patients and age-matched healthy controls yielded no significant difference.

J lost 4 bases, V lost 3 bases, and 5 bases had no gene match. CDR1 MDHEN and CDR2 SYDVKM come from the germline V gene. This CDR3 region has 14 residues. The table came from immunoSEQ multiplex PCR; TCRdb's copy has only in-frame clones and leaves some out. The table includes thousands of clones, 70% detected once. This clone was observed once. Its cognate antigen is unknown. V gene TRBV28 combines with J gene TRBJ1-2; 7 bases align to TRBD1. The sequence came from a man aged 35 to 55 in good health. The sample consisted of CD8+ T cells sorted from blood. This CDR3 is CASSLGGGIYGYTF. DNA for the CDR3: TGTGCCAGCAGTTTGGGAGGGGGCATCTATGGCTACACCTTC.